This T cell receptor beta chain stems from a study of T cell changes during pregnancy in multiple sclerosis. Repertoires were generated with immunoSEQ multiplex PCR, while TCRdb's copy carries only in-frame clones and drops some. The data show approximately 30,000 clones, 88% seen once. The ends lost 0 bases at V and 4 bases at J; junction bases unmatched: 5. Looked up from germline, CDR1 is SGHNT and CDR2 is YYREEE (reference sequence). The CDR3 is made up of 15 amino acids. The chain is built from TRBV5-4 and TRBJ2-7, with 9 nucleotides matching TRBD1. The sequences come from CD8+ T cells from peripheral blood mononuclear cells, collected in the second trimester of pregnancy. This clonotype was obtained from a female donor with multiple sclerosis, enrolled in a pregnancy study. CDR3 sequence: CASSLGGQGWYEQYF. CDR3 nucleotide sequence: TGTGCCAGCAGCTTGGGGGGACAGGGTTGGTACGAGCAGTACTTC.